A selection of T cell receptor beta chains follows, all from one sample in a study of blood T cell repertoires in COVID-19. Generated by immunoSEQ multiplex PCR, the TCRdb table keeps only in-frame clones and is missing some. The sample lists around 380,000 clones, approximately 87% occurring once. The sequenced material came from PBMCs or T cells enriched from blood (not recorded which). These receptors came from a young man who had recovered from COVID-19. CDR3s leave out the opening cysteine and the closing phenylalanine or tryptophan.

J,V,CDR3
TRBJ1-4,TRBV3-1/TRBV3-2,ASSQLVGAGEKLF
TRBJ2-1,TRBV11-3,ASSFLGTSGGNNEQF
TRBJ2-7,TRBV11-2,ASSLLVGSYEQY
TRBJ2-5,TRBV2,ASSDLGGETQY
TRBJ1-1,TRBV2,ASSLGENTEAF
TRBJ2-3,TRBV18,ASSPPVTDTQY
TRBJ2-3,TRBV18,ASSPSADTQY
TRBJ1-1,TRBV5-4,ASSLAGTNTEAF
TRBJ2-5,TRBV12-5,ASGLSGLAGETQY
TRBJ2-7,TRBV10-1,ASSAGYEQY
TRBJ2-3,TRBV11-2,ASSLLGQRVDTQY
TRBJ2-5,TRBV6-2/TRBV6-3,ASSRSGTWTQY
TRBJ2-6,TRBV10-3,AISDRGIRTGANVLT
TRBJ2-7,TRBV15,ATSRDRGREQY
TRBJ1-2,TRBV6-1,ASSEGGMGNYGYT
TRBJ1-1,TRBV7-9,ASMGRGTNEAF
TRBJ1-1,TRBV11-2,ASSLRAEAF
TRBJ1-1,TRBV7-9,ASTRGGGTEAF
TRBJ1-1,TRBV7-6,ASSLAEGNTEAF
TRBJ1-6,TRBV19,ASSIGFGGNSPLH
TRBJ2-5,TRBV29-1,SVVWGVGETQY
TRBJ1-5,TRBV6-5,ASSTGVSQPQH
TRBJ1-1,TRBV5-1,ASSLGQGGTEAF
TRBJ1-1,TRBV14,ASSHGPSGGAF